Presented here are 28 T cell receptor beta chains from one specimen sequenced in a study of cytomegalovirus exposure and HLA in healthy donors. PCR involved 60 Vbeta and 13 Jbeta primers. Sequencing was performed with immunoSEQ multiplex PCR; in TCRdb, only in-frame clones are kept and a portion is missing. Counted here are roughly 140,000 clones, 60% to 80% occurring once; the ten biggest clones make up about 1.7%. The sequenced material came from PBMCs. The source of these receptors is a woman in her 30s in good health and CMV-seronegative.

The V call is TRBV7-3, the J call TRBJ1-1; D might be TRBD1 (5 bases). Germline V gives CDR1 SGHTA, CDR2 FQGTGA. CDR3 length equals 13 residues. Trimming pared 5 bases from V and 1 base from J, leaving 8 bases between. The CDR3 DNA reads TGTGCCAGCAGCCGCGGACAGAACACTGAAGCTTTCTTT. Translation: CASSRGQNTEAFF. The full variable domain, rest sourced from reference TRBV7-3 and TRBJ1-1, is GAGVSQTPSNKVTEKGKYVELRCDPISGHTALYWYRQSLGQGPEFLIYFQGTGAADDSGLPNDRFFAVRPEGSVSTLKIQRTERGDSAVYLCASSRGQNTEAFFGQGTRLTVV.

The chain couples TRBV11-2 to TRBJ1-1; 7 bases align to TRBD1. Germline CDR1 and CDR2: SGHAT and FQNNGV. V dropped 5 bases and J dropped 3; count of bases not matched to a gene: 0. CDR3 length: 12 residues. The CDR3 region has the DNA TGTGCCAGCAGCGGACAGGACACTGAAGCTTTCTTT. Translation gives CASSGQDTEAFF. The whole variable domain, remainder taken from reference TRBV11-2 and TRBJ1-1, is EAGVAQSPRYKIIEKRQSVAFWCNPISGHATLYWYQQILGQGPKLLIQFQNNGVVDDSQLPKDRFSAERLKGVDSTLKIQPAKLEDSAVYLCASSGQDTEAFFGQGTRLTVV.

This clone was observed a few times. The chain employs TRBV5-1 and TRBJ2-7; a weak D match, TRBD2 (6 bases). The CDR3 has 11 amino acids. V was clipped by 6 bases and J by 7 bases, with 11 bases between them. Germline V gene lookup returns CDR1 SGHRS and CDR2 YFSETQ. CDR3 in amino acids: CASTAAGEQYF. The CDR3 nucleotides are TGCGCCAGCACGGCGGCGGGGGAGCAGTACTTC.

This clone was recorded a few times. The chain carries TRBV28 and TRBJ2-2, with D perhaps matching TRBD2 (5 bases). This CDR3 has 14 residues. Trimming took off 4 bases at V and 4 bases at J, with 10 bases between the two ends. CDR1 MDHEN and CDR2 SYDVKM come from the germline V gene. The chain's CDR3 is CASSSSGFTGELFF. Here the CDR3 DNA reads TGTGCCAGCAGTTCATCGGGGTTCACCGGGGAGCTGTTTTTT.

The CDR3 DNA is TGTGCCAGCAGCGTAGGGTGGGACAGGGTCTACGAGCAGTACTTC. Its protein product is CASSVGWDRVYEQYF. The chain carries TRBV9 and TRBJ2-7; TRBD1 matches at 9 bases. The V segment lost 0 bases and the J segment 3 bases; nucleotides outside the gene matches: 4. The CDR3 runs to 15 residues. CDR1 and CDR2 from the germline V gene are SGDLS and YYNGEE.

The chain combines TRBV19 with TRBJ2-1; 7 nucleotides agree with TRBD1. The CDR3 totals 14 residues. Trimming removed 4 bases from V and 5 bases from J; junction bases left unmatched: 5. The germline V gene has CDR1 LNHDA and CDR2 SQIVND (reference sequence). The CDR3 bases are TGTGCCAGTAGTAGACAGGGTAACGACAATGAGCAGTTCTTC. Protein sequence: CASSRQGNDNEQFF. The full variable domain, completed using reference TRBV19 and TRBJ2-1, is DGGITQSPKYLFRKEGQNVTLSCEQNLNHDAMYWYRQDPGQGLRLIYYSQIVNDFQKGDIAEGYSVSREKKESFPLTVTSAQKNPTAFYLCASSRQGNDNEQFFGPGTRLTVL.

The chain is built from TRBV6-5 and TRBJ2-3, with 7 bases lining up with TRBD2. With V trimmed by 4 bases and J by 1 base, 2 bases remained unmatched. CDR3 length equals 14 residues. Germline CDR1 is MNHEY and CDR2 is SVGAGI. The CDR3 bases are TGTGCCAGCAGTTCAAGCGGGGGCACAGATACGCAGTATTTT. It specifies CASSSSGGTDTQYF.

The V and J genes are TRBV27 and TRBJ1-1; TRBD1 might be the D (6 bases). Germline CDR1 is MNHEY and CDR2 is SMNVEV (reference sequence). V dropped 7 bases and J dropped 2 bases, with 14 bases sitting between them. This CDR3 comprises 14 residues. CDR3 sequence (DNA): TGTGCCAGCAACAGCAGGGGATTAAACACTGAAGCTTTCTTT. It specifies CASNSRGLNTEAFF.

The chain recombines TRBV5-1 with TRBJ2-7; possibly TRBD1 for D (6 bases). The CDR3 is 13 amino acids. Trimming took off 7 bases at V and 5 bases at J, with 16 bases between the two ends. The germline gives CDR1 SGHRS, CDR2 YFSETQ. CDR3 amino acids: CASRSLDRNEQYF. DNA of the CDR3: TGCGCCAGCCGCTCCCTAGACAGGAACGAGCAGTACTTC. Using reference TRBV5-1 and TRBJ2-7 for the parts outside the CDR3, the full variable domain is KAGVTQTPRYLIKTRGQQVTLSCSPISGHRSVSWYQQTPGQGLQFLFEYFSETQRNKGNFPGRFSGRQFSNSRSEMNVSTLELGDSALYLCASRSLDRNEQYFGPGTRLTVT.

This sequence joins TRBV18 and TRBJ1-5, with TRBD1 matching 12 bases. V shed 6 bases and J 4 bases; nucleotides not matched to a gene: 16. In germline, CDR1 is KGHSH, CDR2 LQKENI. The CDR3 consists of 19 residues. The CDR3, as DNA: TGTGCCAGCTCCAACCAACGGGACAGGGGGCTCTTAATTAATCAGCCCCAGCATTTT. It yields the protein CASSNQRDRGLLINQPQHF.

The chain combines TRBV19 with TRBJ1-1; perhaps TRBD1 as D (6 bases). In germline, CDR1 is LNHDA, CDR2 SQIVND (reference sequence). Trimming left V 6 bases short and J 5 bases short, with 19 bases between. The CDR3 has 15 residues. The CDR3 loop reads CASSRGGALGTEAFF. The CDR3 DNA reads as TGTGCCAGTAGCCGGGGGGGGGCGTTAGGAACTGAAGCTTTCTTT.

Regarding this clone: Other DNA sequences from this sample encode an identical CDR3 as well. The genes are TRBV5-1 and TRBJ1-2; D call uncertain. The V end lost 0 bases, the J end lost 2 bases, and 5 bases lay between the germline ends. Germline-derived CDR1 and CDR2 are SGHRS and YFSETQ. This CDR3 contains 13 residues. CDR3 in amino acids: CASSLDGNYGYTF. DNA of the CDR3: TGCGCCAGCAGCTTGGACGGGAACTATGGCTACACCTTC.

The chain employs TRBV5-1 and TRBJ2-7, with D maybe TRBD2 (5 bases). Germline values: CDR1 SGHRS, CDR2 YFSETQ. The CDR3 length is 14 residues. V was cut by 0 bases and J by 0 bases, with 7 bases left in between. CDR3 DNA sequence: TGCGCCAGCAGCTTGGTCGCGGGCTCCTACGAGCAGTACTTC. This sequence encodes CASSLVAGSYEQYF.

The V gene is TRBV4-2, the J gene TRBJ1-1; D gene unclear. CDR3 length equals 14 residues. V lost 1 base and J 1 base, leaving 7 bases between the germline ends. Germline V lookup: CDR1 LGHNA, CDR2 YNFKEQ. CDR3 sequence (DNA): TGTGCCAGCAGCCAAGGACTGGGGAACACTGAAGCTTTCTTT. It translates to CASSQGLGNTEAFF.

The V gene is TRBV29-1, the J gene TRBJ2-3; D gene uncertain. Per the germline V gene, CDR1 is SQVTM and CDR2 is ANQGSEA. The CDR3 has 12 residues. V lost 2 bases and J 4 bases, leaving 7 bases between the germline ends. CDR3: CSVERSADTQYF. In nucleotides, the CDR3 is TGCAGCGTTGAACGGAGCGCAGATACGCAGTATTTT.

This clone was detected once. The chain's CDR3 is CASSQLTGGAETQYF. CDR3 DNA: TGTGCCAGCAGCCAACTCACAGGGGGCGCGGAGACCCAGTACTTC. The rearrangement links TRBV14 to TRBJ2-5; 9 nucleotides line up with TRBD1. Germline V gene lookup returns CDR1 SGHDN and CDR2 FVKESK. With 2 bases clipped from V and 5 bases from J, the junction kept 6 bases outside the gene matches. The CDR3 runs 15 residues.

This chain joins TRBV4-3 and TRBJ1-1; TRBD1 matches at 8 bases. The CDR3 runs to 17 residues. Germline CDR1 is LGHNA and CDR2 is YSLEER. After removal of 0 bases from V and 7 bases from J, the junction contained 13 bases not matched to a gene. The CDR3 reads CASSQDSDGTGKNEAFF. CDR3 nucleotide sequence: TGCGCCAGCAGCCAAGATAGTGATGGGACAGGCAAAAATGAAGCTTTCTTT.

The CDR3 spells CASFSVYNSPLHF. CDR3 coding DNA: TGTGCCAGCTTTTCGGTCTATAATTCACCCCTCCACTTT. The chain employs TRBV6-5 and TRBJ1-6; D not resolved. There are 13 residues in the CDR3. The V gene lost 8 bases and the J gene lost 3 bases, with 8 bases spanning the gap. The germline gives CDR1 MNHEY, CDR2 SVGAGI.

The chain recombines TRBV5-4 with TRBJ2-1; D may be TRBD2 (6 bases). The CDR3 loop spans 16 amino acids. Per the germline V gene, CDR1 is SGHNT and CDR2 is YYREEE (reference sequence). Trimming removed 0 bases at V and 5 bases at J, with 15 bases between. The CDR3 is CASSLAQGGHNNEQFF. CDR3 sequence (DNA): TGTGCCAGCAGCTTGGCCCAGGGAGGCCATAACAATGAGCAGTTCTTC.

In DNA form, the CDR3 reads TGTGCCAGTAGTATGGGAGAACCGAGGAACACTGAAGCTTTCTTT. It yields the protein CASSMGEPRNTEAFF. The chain combines TRBV19 with TRBJ1-1; no clear D. Germline CDR1 reads LNHDA; CDR2 reads SQIVND (reference sequence). V was shortened by 3 bases and J by 1 base, with 12 bases between the two germline ends. CDR3 length: 15 residues.

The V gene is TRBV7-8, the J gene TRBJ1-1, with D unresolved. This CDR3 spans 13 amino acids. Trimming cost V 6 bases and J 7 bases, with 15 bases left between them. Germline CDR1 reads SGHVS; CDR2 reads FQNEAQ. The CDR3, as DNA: TGTGCCAGCAGACTTTATTCCGGACTTGAAGCTTTCTTT. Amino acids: CASRLYSGLEAFF.

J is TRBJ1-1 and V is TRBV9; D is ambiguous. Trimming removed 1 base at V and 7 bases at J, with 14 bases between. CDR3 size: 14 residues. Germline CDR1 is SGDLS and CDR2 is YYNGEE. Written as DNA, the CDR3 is TGTGCCAGCAGCGTACGAGGAGGGAAGGGTGAAGCTTTCTTT. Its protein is CASSVRGGKGEAFF.

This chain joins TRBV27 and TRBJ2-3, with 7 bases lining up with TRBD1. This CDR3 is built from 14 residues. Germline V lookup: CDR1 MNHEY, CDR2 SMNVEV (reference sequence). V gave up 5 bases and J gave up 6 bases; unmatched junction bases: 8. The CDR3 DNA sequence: TGTGCCAGCAGTCCGACAGGGCATCCCGATACGCAGTATTTT. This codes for CASSPTGHPDTQYF.

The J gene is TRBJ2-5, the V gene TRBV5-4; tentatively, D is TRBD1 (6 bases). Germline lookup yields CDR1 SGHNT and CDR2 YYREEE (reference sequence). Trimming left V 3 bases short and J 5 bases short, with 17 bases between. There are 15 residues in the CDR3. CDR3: CASSWGLEARETQYF. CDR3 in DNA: TGTGCCAGCAGCTGGGGGCTTGAAGCCCGGGAGACCCAGTACTTC.

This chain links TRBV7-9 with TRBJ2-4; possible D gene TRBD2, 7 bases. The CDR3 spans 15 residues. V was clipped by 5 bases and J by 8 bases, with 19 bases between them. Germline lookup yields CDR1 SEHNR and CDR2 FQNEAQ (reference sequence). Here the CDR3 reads CASSGGGLRGDIQYF. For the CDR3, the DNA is TGTGCCAGCAGCGGGGGGGGCCTGCGTGGGGACATTCAGTACTTC.

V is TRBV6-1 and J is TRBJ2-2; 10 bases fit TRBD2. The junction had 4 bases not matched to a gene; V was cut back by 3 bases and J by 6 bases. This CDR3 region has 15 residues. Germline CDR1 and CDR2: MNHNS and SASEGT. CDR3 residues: CASSDQRGGPGELFF. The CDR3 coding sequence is TGTGCCAGCAGTGATCAGCGGGGGGGCCCCGGGGAGCTGTTTTTT.

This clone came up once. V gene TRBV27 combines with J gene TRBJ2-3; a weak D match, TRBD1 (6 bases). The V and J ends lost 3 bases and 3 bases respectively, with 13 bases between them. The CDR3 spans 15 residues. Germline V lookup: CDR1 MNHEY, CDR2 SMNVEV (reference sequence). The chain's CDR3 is CASSFPKGETDTQYF. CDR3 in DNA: TGTGCCAGCAGTTTCCCAAAGGGGGAGACAGATACGCAGTATTTT.

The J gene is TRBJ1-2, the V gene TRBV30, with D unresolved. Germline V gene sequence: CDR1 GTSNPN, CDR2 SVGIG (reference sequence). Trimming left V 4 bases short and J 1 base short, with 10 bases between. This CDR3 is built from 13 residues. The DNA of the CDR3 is TGTGCCTGGAATCGGGGAGATAACTATGGCTACACCTTC. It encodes CAWNRGDNYGYTF.